The clone carrying this T cell receptor (beta chain) occurred a few times. Germline lookup yields CDR1 MDHEN and CDR2 SYDVKM. This CDR3 region has 16 residues. The germline V and J ends were trimmed by 4 bases and 4 bases, with 19 bases remaining between them. Recruited during active infection, patients (from Seattle) were subsequently followed longitudinally. The data derive from a study of blood T cell repertoires in COVID-19. Study in general: Specimens from acute and convalescent COVID-19 originated in the United States, Italy and Spain. PBMCs, B-cell-depleted T cells, or T cells were the source of the cDNA or gDNA that made up the material.

Sequenced by immunoSEQ multiplex PCR; TCRdb stores in-frame clones only, minus some. Of around 300,000 clones listed, nearly 90% are singletons. The chain joins TRBV28 to TRBJ1-2, with D unresolved. What was sequenced was peripheral blood. This TCR was recovered from a woman in her 40s with COVID-19, enrolled during active disease. The chain's CDR3 is CASSSTHQVVLYGYTF. The DNA of the CDR3 is TGTGCCAGCAGTTCGACCCACCAGGTGGTCCTCTATGGCTACACCTTC.